The entry below describes one TCR beta chain. No antigen is known for it. Sequencing used immunoSEQ multiplex PCR; TCRdb keeps in-frame clones, though not all of them. Among about 97,000 clones, 90% were seen once, and the ten largest hold 16%. V was trimmed by 3 bases and J by 1 base, leaving 12 bases between them. This CDR3 spans 15 amino acids. Germline-derived CDR1 and CDR2 are MNHNS and SASEGT. This sample stems from a study of graft-versus-host responses after intestinal transplantation. Study outcomes and limitations: Researchers found peak circulating GvH clone levels linked to early post-transplant HvG declines. Detected in recipient marrow were GvH clones, some of which were first observed in ileum or blood. In patients with graft-donor T cell macrochimerism, allograft graft-versus-host to host-versus-graft clonal ratios were high.

The sequencing here drew on PBMCs, taken approximately 420 days after intestinal transplant. This clonotype originated in a human patient who received an intestinal transplant, so some T cells may come from the graft donor. The chain combines TRBV6-1 with TRBJ1-1; tentatively, D is TRBD1 (6 bases). CDR3 sequence: CASSDLGTSNTEAFF. In DNA, the CDR3 is TGTGCCAGCAGTGACCTCGGGACATCGAACACTGAAGCTTTCTTT.